One and the same sample provided the 15 T cell receptor beta chains below, sequenced in a study of shared clonotypes between healthy human individuals. Profiled with immunoSEQ multiplex PCR; TCRdb holds only in-frame clones, not every one. The sample yields approximately 400,000 clones, roughly 96% seen once. Sequencing was carried out using memory CD8+ T cells sorted from blood. The subset is: CD45RO+ cells pooled with CCR7-negative TemRA cells. The receptor source for this set is a man aged 30 to 45 in good health.

V is TRBV10-1 and J is TRBJ2-3; D is unresolved. Deletions cut 1 base from V and 0 bases from J, with 2 bases between. Germline values: CDR1 WNHNN, CDR2 SYGVQD (reference sequence). The CDR3 is 13 amino acids. As DNA, the CDR3 is TGCGCCAGCAGTGAGTTAAGCACAGATACGCAGTATTTT. Protein product: CASSELSTDTQYF.

The chain combines TRBV5-6 with TRBJ1-2; TRBD1 agrees at 9 bases. CDR3 length: 18 amino acids. Per germline, CDR1 SGHDT and CDR2 YYEEEE. Trimming at V came to 5 bases and at J to 6 bases, leaving 20 bases not matched to a gene. DNA of the CDR3: TGTGCCAGCAGACATTTTTCTTTCCGGGACAGGGATCGGGATGGCTACACCTTC. Translating gives CASRHFSFRDRDRDGYTF.

The V call is TRBV2, the J call TRBJ2-1; D is uncertain. This CDR3 spans 13 amino acids. Trimming left V 8 bases short and J 4 bases short, with 12 bases between. Germline CDR1 reads SNHLY; CDR2 reads FYNNEI. Here the CDR3 reads CASLRLGYNEQFF. The DNA of the CDR3 is TGTGCCAGCTTGCGTCTGGGGTACAATGAGCAGTTCTTC.

The chain carries TRBV5-1 and TRBJ2-2, with D unresolved. The V gene's germline CDR1 is SGHRS and CDR2 YFSETQ. The CDR3 has 16 residues. Trimming pared 1 base from V and 4 bases from J, leaving 14 bases between. The CDR3 DNA reads TGCGCCAGCAGCTTGACGTTGGACGTGCCCACCGGGGAGCTGTTTTTT. Amino acids: CASSLTLDVPTGELFF.

The chain is built from TRBV5-4 and TRBJ2-1; D may match TRBD1 or TRBD2 (5 bases each). V was shortened by 3 bases and J by 6 bases, with 13 bases between the two germline ends. From germline, CDR1 is SGHNT and CDR2 YYREEE (reference sequence). This CDR3 has 14 amino acids. Here the CDR3 reads CASSSSGTTNEQFF. The CDR3, as DNA: TGTGCCAGCAGCTCTTCGGGGACCACCAATGAGCAGTTCTTC.

This chain joins TRBV6-5 and TRBJ1-5; unclear D gene. The germline gives CDR1 MNHEY, CDR2 SVGAGI. V was shortened by 2 bases and J by 3 bases, with 8 bases between the two germline ends. CDR3 length equals 14 residues. In DNA form, the CDR3 reads TGTGCCAGCAGTTACGCGCACACCAATCAGCCCCAGCATTTT. Residues: CASSYAHTNQPQHF.

This chain uses TRBV4-1 with TRBJ2-3, with D possibly being TRBD1 (8 bases). The CDR3 has 15 amino acids. Trimming took off 7 bases at V and 2 bases at J, with 16 bases between the two ends. Looked up from germline, CDR1 is MGHRA and CDR2 is YSYEKL. In DNA, the CDR3 is TGCGCCAGCAACGACAGGGGAGGGATCACAGATACGCAGTATTTT. Protein sequence: CASNDRGGITDTQYF.

This rearrangement joins TRBV7-2 to TRBJ2-3, with TRBD2 as a possible D gene (6 bases). Trimming stripped 4 bases from V and 6 bases from J, with 8 bases between. The CDR3 covers 12 residues. Per germline, CDR1 SGHTA and CDR2 FQGNSA. This chain's CDR3 is CASSYSGDTQYF. CDR3 nucleotides: TGTGCCAGCAGCTATAGCGGTGATACGCAGTATTTT. Looking up the rest from reference TRBV7-2 and TRBJ2-3 gives the full variable domain: GAGVSQSPSNKVTEKGKDVELRCDPISGHTALYWYRQSLGQGLEFLIYFQGNSAPDKSGLPSDRFSAERTGGSVSTLTIQRTQQEDSAVYLCASSYSGDTQYFGPGTRLTVL.

V and J are TRBV5-1 and TRBJ2-5, with TRBD1 identical over 11 bases. There are 16 residues in the CDR3. Per the germline V gene, CDR1 is SGHRS and CDR2 is YFSETQ. V trimming: 3 bases; J trimming: 4 bases; junction bases outside the gene matches: 8. The CDR3 region has the DNA TGCGCCAGCAGCTCCTGGGACAGGGGGAAGAGAGAGACCCAGTACTTC. Encoded protein: CASSSWDRGKRETQYF.

CDR3 sequence (DNA): TGTGCCAGCAGCTTAGAGGCCAGCCATGGCTACACCTTC. Its protein is CASSLEASHGYTF. V and J are TRBV7-9 and TRBJ1-2; D uncertain. Trimming took 1 base from V and 6 from J, leaving 9 bases between them. Germline V gene data show CDR1 as SEHNR and CDR2 as FQNEAQ (reference sequence). This CDR3 is 13 amino acids long.

The rearrangement links TRBV18 to TRBJ1-3; D is uncertain. The germline gives CDR1 KGHSH, CDR2 LQKENI. The V and J ends lost 1 base and 0 bases respectively, with 7 bases between them. There are 15 residues in the CDR3. CDR3 in amino acids: CASSPQQLSGNTIYF. The CDR3 bases are TGTGCCAGCTCACCACAACAGCTCTCTGGAAACACCATATATTTT.

The genes are TRBV18 and TRBJ1-5; the D is unclear. V lost 3 bases and J lost 6, with 6 bases in between. This CDR3 region has 12 residues. Germline V CDR1 and CDR2: KGHSH, LQKENI. The CDR3 DNA reads as TGTGCCAGCTCACCGACGGCTCAGCCCCAGCATTTT. Translating gives CASSPTAQPQHF.

V gene TRBV30 combines with J gene TRBJ2-1; TRBD2 aligns across 7 bases. This CDR3 comprises 15 residues. V was pared by 1 base and J by 2 bases, with 5 bases of the junction left unmatched. In germline, CDR1 is GTSNPN, CDR2 SVGIG (reference sequence). CDR3 sequence: CAWSAERGPYNEQFF. The CDR3 DNA follows: TGTGCCTGGAGTGCCGAGCGGGGACCCTACAATGAGCAGTTCTTC. Together with reference TRBV30 and TRBJ2-1, the CDR3 gives the full variable domain: SQTIHQWPATLVQPVGSPLSLECTVEGTSNPNLYWYRQAAGRGLQLLFYSVGIGQISSEVPQNLSASRPQDRQFILSSKKLLLSDSGFYLCAWSAERGPYNEQFFGPGTRLTVL.

This clone was detected only once. J is TRBJ2-3 and V is TRBV27; maybe TRBD1 (5 bases). Germline V gene data show CDR1 as MNHEY and CDR2 as SMNVEV (reference sequence). This CDR3 is built from 14 residues. V shed 5 bases and J shed 3 bases, with 12 bases lying between them. The CDR3 is CASSPGWPTDTQYF. CDR3 DNA sequence: TGTGCCAGCAGTCCAGGGTGGCCAACAGATACGCAGTATTTT.

The V call is TRBV19, the J call TRBJ2-2, with no clear D. The CDR3 totals 14 residues. The ends were cut back, 2 bases at V and 9 bases at J, with 13 bases in the middle. Germline V lookup: CDR1 LNHDA, CDR2 SQIVND (reference sequence). The CDR3 coding sequence is TGTGCCAGTAGTATATGGTTCCCAACCAGGGAGCTGTTTTTT. Protein product: CASSIWFPTRELFF.